What follows is one T cell receptor (beta chain) and its context. What it binds is unknown. CDR3 length equals 15 residues. With 4 bases removed from V and 3 bases from J, the gap between germline ends came to 14 bases. Germline CDR1 SGHRS, CDR2 YFSETQ. These data are taken from a study of T cell responses to AZD1222 COVID-19 vaccine. The study's findings and limits: Unmutated variant regions are reportedly targeted by nearly half of spike-specific TCRs. Following two doses of AZD1222, Spike-specific TCR breadth and depth rose.

Some clones are missing from TCRdb's copy, which holds only in-frame ones; the method was immunoSEQ multiplex PCR. The sample records more than 110,000 clones, about nine tenths being singletons. This TCR came from an adult in good health. The V gene is TRBV5-1, the J gene TRBJ2-1, with D perhaps matching TRBD2 (5 bases). This sample comprised peripheral blood, obtained on day 0 of AZD1222 vaccination. The DNA of the CDR3 is TGCGCCAGCAGCCAGGACCTAGCCCTCTACAATGAGCAGTTCTTC. Amino acids: CASSQDLALYNEQFF.